The 14 T cell receptor beta chains below were found in one sample sequenced in a study of T-cell reconstitution after alpha-beta-depleted transplantation in children. Unique molecular identifiers were incorporated during preparation of the TCRbeta library. In TCRdb, the PCR reads were re-called with MiXCR into one record per CDR3 protein. In the table there are around 400,000 distinct CDR3 sequences, roughly 20% of which are singletons. This specimen was PBMCs from the stem cell graft donor, taken from the stem cell graft. These receptors all stem from a human donor who donated a stem cell graft to a child with acute myeloid leukemia.

The chain recombines TRBV20-1 with TRBJ2-7, with D tentatively TRBD2 (6 bases). Germline lookup yields CDR1 DFQATT and CDR2 SNEGSKA (reference sequence). This CDR3 is built from 14 residues. The V gene lost 3 bases and the J gene lost 7 bases, with 19 bases spanning the gap. CDR3 loop: CSASLGGGKLEQYF. CDR3 coding DNA: TGCAGTGCTAGCCTAGGTGGGGGGAAGTTAGAGCAGTACTTC.

J is TRBJ1-3 and V is TRBV7-8; D call uncertain. CDR1 is SGHVS, CDR2 FQNEAQ, per germline. The CDR3 has 14 residues. V was clipped by 5 bases and J by 0 bases, with 8 bases between them. The DNA for the CDR3 is TGTGCCAGCAGCCCCCCGAGCTCTGGAAACACCATATATTTT. It yields the protein CASSPPSSGNTIYF.

This clonotype was counted a single time. The chain employs TRBV3-1 and TRBJ2-1, with D maybe TRBD2 (6 bases). V was clipped by 0 bases and J by 6 bases, with 12 bases between them. Per the germline V gene, CDR1 is LGHDT and CDR2 is YNNKEL (reference sequence). The CDR3 consists of 15 residues. The CDR3 DNA reads TGTGCCAGCAGCCAAGATCGAACGGGAGCCAATGAGCAGTTCTTC. This translates into CASSQDRTGANEQFF.

This clonotype was recorded a few times. V usage is TRBV11-2 and J usage is TRBJ2-1, with 8 bases matching TRBD1. Unmatched junction bases numbered 7, after V lost 2 bases and J lost 4 bases. Per germline, CDR1 SGHAT and CDR2 FQNNGV. The CDR3 covers 16 residues. As DNA, the CDR3 is TGTGCCAGCAGCTTATGGTGGACAGGGTTATACAATGAGCAGTTCTTC. Translation: CASSLWWTGLYNEQFF. Supplemented by reference TRBV11-2 and TRBJ2-1, the full variable domain reads EAGVAQSPRYKIIEKRQSVAFWCNPISGHATLYWYQQILGQGPKLLIQFQNNGVVDDSQLPKDRFSAERLKGVDSTLKIQPAKLEDSAVYLCASSLWWTGLYNEQFFGPGTRLTVL.

The V and J genes are TRBV20-1 and TRBJ2-3, with 10 nucleotides matching TRBD1. CDR3 length equals 18 residues. V gave up 5 bases and J gave up 0 bases; unmatched junction bases: 14. CDR1 and CDR2 (germline): DFQATT, SNEGSKA (reference sequence). The CDR3 loop reads CSAPTGTGALASTDTQYF. CDR3 DNA: TGCAGTGCTCCAACCGGGACAGGGGCCCTCGCTAGCACAGATACGCAGTATTTT.

A few counts support this clonotype. J is TRBJ2-7 and V is TRBV4-3; 9 bases line up with TRBD2. With V trimmed by 11 bases and J by 2 bases, 13 bases remained unmatched. Germline-derived CDR1 and CDR2 are LGHNA and YSLEER. The CDR3 is made up of 15 amino acids. CDR3 in amino acids: CARPRLAAGPYEQYF. The CDR3 DNA sequence: TGCGCCCGACCACGACTAGCGGCCGGGCCCTACGAGCAGTACTTC.

For the CDR3, the DNA is TGTGCCAGCAGTGAAGCGGGAACGTACAATGAGCAGTTCTTC. Its protein is CASSEAGTYNEQFF. The chain joins TRBV2 to TRBJ2-1; D unclear. V lost 0 bases and J lost 4, with 7 bases in between. Germline CDR1 is SNHLY and CDR2 is FYNNEI. CDR3 size: 14 residues.

The chain recombines TRBV28 with TRBJ2-3; tentatively, D is TRBD1 (6 bases). Germline values: CDR1 MDHEN, CDR2 SYDVKM. The CDR3 is 15 residues long. V was shortened by 7 bases and J by 6 bases, with 20 bases between the two germline ends. The CDR3 sequence: CASIPGVQGTDTQYF. CDR3 DNA: TGTGCCAGCATCCCAGGGGTACAGGGTACGGATACGCAGTATTTT.

This clonotype was seen more than once but under ten times. The rearrangement uses TRBV21-1 and TRBJ1-2; TRBD1, as called in the table, went unchecked against the DNA. TRBV21-1 corresponds to a pseudogene. The length of the CDR3 is 15 residues. CDR3 in amino acids: CASSAPHWGETGYTF. The CDR3 DNA is TGTGCCAGCTCAGCGCCCCACTGGGGAGAGACGGGCTACACCTTC.

The rearrangement links TRBV5-6 to TRBJ1-5; TRBD1 aligns across 8 bases. This CDR3 comprises 16 residues. After removal of 4 bases from V and 5 bases from J, the junction contained 11 bases not matched to a gene. Germline loops: CDR1 SGHDT, CDR2 YYEEEE. In nucleotides, the CDR3 is TGTGCCAGCAGCCCGAACCGGGGACAGGCGGATCAGCCCCAGCATTTT. Encoded protein: CASSPNRGQADQPQHF.

This clonotype was counted only a few times. The V and J genes are TRBV20-1 and TRBJ2-7; 7 positions agree with TRBD2. V gave up 3 bases and J gave up 6 bases; unmatched junction bases: 11. The CDR3 is 14 amino acids. Germline CDR1 and CDR2: DFQATT and SNEGSKA (reference sequence). CDR3 sequence reads: CSAREGPSGSEQYF. The CDR3 region has the DNA TGCAGTGCTAGGGAAGGGCCTAGCGGCAGCGAGCAGTACTTC.

The chain has TRBV2 and TRBJ1-1; 9 bases align to TRBD1. CDR3 length: 16 amino acids. V lost 6 bases and J lost 0; bases outside the gene matches: 8. Germline values: CDR1 SNHLY, CDR2 FYNNEI. The CDR3, as DNA: TGTGCCAGCAGAAGGGACAGGGAAATTATGAACACTGAAGCTTTCTTT. This translates into CASRRDREIMNTEAFF.

This clonotype showed up just a few times. The J gene is TRBJ2-2, the V gene TRBV6-1; D gene unclear. V lost 1 base and J lost 0, with 9 bases in between. The CDR3 consists of 16 residues. CDR1 MNHNS and CDR2 SASEGT come from the germline V gene. CDR3 nucleotide sequence: TGTGCCAGCAGTGAAGTCCAGCTTACGAACACCGGGGAGCTGTTTTTT. As protein: CASSEVQLTNTGELFF.

This clonotype was detected ten times or more. The genes are TRBV28 and TRBJ2-6; D remains unclear. The CDR3 runs to 13 residues. The V end lost 8 bases, the J end lost 2 bases, and 7 bases lay between the germline ends. Per germline, CDR1 MDHEN and CDR2 SYDVKM. CDR3 region: CASRLPGANVLTF. The CDR3 nucleotides are TGTGCCAGCCGCCTTCCTGGGGCCAACGTCCTGACTTTC.